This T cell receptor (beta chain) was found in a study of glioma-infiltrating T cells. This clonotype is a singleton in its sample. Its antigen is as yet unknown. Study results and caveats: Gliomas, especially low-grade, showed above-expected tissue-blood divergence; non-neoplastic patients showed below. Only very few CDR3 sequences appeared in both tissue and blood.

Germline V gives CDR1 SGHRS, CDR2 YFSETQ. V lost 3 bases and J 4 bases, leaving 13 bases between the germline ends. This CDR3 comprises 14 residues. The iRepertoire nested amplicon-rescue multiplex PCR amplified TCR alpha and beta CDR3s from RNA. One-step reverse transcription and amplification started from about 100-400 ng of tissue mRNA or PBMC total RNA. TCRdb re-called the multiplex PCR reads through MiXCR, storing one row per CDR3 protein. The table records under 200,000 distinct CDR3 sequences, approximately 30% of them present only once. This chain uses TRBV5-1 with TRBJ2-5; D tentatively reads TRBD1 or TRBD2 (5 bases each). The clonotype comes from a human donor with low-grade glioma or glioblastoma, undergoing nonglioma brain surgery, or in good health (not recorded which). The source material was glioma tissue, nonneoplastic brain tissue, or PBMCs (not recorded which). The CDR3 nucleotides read TGCGCCAGCAGCTGGGGGACCGAGCCAGAGACCCAGTACTTC. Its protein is CASSWGTEPETQYF.